This TCR beta chain was identified during a study of blood T cell repertoires in COVID-19. On the study more broadly: Italy, Spain and the United States were the sources of the convalescent and acute COVID-19 samples. The cDNA or gDNA used as material had been derived from T cells, B-cell-depleted T cells, or PBMCs.

Original handling: Amplifying reference gene primers gave estimates of nucleated cell counts. Sequenced by immunoSEQ multiplex PCR; TCRdb stores in-frame clones only, minus some. Clonal size and the V and J genes are those of that table, whereas D and trimming came from the DNA. Here the sample spans roughly 230,000 clones, around 90% being singletons. This clone was counted between two and nine times. Seattle participants joined during active infection and were tracked over time. CDR3 length equals 20 residues. J was trimmed by 1 base and V by 7 bases; bases with no gene match: 24. The chain employs TRBV23-1 and TRBJ1-1, with 7 nucleotides matching TRBD1. TRBV23-1 is an ORF, and what it does is uncertain. This sequence was found in a woman aged 60 to 75 with COVID-19, enrolled during active disease. The material sequenced was peripheral blood. The CDR3 nucleotides are TGCGCCAGCACTACTTCGTCCCCCACCGTGACAGGGAAATGGAACACTGAAGCTTTCTTT. This sequence encodes CASTTSSPTVTGKWNTEAFF.